This T cell receptor (beta chain) was identified in a study of cytomegalovirus exposure and HLA in healthy donors. Regarding the study as a whole: Altogether, some 160 TCR beta chains were recorded as cytomegalovirus-associated. Researchers had no immune exposure information except CMV serostatus available.

Comment on this clone: Its antigen is not identified.

The primer mix had 60 Vbeta and 13 Jbeta primers. Libraries were prepared by immunoSEQ multiplex PCR; TCRdb keeps only in-frame clonotypes and omits some of them. The table lists tens of thousands of clones, with 15% in the top ten. The receptor was isolated from a man aged 50 or older in good health and CMV-seropositive. The sequenced sample consisted of PBMCs.

CDR3: CASSPGTPAEQYV. Here the CDR3 DNA reads TGTGCCAGCTCACCTGGGACTCCCGCCGAGCAGTACGTC. The chain couples TRBV18 to TRBJ2-7; perhaps TRBD2 as D (6 bases). This CDR3 contains 13 residues. Trimming shortened V by 3 bases and J by 6 bases, and 12 bases separated the two germline ends. The V gene's germline CDR1 is KGHSH and CDR2 LQKENI.